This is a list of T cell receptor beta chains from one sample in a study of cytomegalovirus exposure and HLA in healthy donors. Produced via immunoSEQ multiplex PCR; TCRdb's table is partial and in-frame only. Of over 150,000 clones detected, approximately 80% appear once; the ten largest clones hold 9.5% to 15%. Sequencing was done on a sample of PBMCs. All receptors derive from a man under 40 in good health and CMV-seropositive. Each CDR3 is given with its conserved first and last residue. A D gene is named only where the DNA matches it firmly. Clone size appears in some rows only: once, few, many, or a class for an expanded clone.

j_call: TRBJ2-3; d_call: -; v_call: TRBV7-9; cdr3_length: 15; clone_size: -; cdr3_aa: CASSPGQGGSDTQYF; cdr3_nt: TGTGCCAGCAGCCCCGGGCAGGGGGGTTCGGATACGCAGTATTTT
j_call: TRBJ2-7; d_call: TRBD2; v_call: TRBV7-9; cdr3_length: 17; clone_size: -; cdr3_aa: CASSFVTSGRENYEQYF; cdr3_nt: TGTGCCAGCAGCTTTGTAACTAGCGGGAGGGAAAACTACGAGCAGTACTTC
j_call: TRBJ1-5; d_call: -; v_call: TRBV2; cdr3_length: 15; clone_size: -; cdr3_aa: CASSGGGRSNQPQHF; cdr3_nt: TGTGCCAGCAGTGGGGGAGGAAGAAGCAATCAGCCCCAGCATTTT
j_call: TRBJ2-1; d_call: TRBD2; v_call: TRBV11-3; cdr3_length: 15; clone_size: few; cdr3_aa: CASSWGLAGGHEQFF; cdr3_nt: TGTGCCAGCAGCTGGGGACTAGCGGGAGGTCATGAGCAGTTCTTC
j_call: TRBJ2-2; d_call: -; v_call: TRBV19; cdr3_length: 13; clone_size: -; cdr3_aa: CASSPRGAGELFF; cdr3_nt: TGTGCCAGTAGCCCTCGAGGTGCCGGGGAGCTGTTTTTT
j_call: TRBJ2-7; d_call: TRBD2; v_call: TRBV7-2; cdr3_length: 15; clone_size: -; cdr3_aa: CASSILAGGLWEQYF; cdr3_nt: TGTGCCAGCAGCATACTAGCGGGAGGGCTCTGGGAGCAGTACTTC
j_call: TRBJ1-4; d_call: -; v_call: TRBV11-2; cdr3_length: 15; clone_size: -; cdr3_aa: CASSLSQGRNEKLFF; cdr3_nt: TGTGCCAGCAGCTTAAGTCAGGGGCGGAATGAAAAACTGTTTTTT
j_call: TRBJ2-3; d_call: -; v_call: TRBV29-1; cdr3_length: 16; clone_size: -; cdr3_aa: CSVEPDRLTSTDTQYF; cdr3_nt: TGCAGCGTTGAACCCGACAGACTGACTAGCACAGATACGCAGTATTTT
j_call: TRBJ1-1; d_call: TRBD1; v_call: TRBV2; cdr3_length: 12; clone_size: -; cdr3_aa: CASRQGVTEAFF; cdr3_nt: TGTGCCAGCAGACAGGGGGTCACTGAAGCTTTCTTT
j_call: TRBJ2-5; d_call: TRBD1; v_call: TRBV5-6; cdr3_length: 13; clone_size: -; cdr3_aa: CASSRQGGETQYF; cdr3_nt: TGTGCCAGCAGCCGACAGGGGGGAGAGACCCAGTACTTC
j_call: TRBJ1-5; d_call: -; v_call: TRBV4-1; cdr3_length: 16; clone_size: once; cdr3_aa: CASSQEKTVSNQPQHF; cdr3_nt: TGCGCCAGCAGCCAAGAGAAAACGGTCAGCAATCAGCCCCAGCATTTT
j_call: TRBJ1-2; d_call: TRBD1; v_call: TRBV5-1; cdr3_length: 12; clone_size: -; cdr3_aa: CASRWGQHGYTF; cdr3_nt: TGCGCCAGCAGGTGGGGACAGCATGGCTACACCTTC
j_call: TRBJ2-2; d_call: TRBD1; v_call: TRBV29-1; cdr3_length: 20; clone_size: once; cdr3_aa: CSVGDRDRGTVRANTGELFF; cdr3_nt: TGCAGCGTTGGGGACCGGGACAGGGGGACAGTTAGGGCGAACACCGGGGAGCTGTTTTTT
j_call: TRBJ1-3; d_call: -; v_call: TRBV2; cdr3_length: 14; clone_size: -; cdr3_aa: CASNQGYSGNTIYF; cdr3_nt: TGTGCCAGCAATCAGGGTTACTCTGGAAACACCATATATTTT
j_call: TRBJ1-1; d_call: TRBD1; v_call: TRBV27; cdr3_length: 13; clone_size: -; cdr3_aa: CASRRQGATEAFF; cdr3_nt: TGTGCCAGCAGGCGACAGGGCGCCACTGAAGCTTTCTTT
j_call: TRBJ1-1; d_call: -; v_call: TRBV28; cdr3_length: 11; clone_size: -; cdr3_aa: CASSARFEAFF; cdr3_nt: TGTGCCAGCAGTGCCAGGTTTGAAGCTTTCTTT
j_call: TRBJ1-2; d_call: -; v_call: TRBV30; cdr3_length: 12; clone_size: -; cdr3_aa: CAWEQGIYGYTF; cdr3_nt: TGTGCCTGGGAGCAGGGGATATATGGCTACACCTTC
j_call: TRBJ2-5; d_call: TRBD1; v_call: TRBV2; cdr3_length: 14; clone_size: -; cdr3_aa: CASRVDRVEETQYF; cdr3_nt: TGTGCCAGCAGGGTGGACAGGGTTGAGGAGACCCAGTACTTC
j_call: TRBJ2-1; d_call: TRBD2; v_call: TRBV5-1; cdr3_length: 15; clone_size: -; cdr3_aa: CASSLGTSGYNEQFF; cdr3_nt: TGCGCCAGCAGCCTAGGGACTAGCGGTTACAATGAGCAGTTCTTC
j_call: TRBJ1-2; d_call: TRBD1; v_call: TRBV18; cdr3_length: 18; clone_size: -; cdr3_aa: CASSPPRTGERPNYGYTF; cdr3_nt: TGTGCCAGCTCACCACCCCGAACAGGGGAGAGACCTAACTATGGCTACACCTTC
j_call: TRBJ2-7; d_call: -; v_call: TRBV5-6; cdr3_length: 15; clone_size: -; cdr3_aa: CASSWGGGSSYEQYF; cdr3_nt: TGTGCCAGCAGCTGGGGGGGCGGGAGCTCCTACGAGCAGTACTTC
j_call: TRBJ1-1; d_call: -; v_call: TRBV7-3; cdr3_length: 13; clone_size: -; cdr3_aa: CASSLVADTEAFF; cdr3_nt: TGTGCCAGCAGCCTGGTGGCGGACACTGAAGCTTTCTTT
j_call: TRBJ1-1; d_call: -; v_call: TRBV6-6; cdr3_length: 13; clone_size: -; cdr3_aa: CASRASPVHEAFF; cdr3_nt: TGTGCCAGCAGAGCCTCCCCGGTGCATGAAGCTTTCTTT
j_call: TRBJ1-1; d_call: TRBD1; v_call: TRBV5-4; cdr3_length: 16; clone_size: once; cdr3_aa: CASSLAGTGMNTEAFF; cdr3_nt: TGTGCCAGCAGCTTGGCCGGGACAGGGATGAACACTGAAGCTTTCTTT
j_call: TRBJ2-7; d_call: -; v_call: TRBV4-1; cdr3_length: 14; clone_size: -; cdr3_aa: CASSQDTGVWEQYF; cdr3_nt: TGCGCCAGCAGCCAAGATACAGGAGTGTGGGAGCAGTACTTC
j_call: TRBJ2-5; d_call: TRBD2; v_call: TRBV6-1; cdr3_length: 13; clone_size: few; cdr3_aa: CASGTSGIETQYF; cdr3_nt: TGTGCCAGCGGGACTAGCGGGATTGAGACCCAGTACTTC
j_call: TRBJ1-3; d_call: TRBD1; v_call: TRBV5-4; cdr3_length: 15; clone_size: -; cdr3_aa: CASSPDRDPGNTIYF; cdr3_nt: TGTGCCAGCAGCCCGGACAGGGACCCTGGAAACACCATATATTTT
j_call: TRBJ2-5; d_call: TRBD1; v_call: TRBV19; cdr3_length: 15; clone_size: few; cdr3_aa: CASSIRQGGVETQYF; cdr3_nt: TGTGCCAGTAGTATCCGACAGGGGGGAGTCGAGACCCAGTACTTC
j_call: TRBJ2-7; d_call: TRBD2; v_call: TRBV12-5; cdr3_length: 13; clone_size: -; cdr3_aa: CASSLAGSHEQYF; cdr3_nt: TGTGCTAGCTCACTAGCGGGAAGTCACGAGCAGTACTTC
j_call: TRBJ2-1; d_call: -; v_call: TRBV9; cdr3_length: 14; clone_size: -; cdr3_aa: CASSPSGRSNEQFF; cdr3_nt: TGTGCCAGCAGCCCTAGTGGTAGGTCCAATGAGCAGTTCTTC
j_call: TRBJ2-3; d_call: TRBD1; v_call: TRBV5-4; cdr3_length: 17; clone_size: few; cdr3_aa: CASSLLYGTGETDTQYF; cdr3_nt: TGTGCCAGCAGCTTGTTGTACGGGACAGGGGAAACAGATACGCAGTATTTT
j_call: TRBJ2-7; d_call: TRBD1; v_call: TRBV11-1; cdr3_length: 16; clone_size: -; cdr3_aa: CASSLGGRGFGYEQYF; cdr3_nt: TGTGCCAGCAGCTTAGGTGGCAGGGGGTTTGGCTACGAGCAGTACTTC
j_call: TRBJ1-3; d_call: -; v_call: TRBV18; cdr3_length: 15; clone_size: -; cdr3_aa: CASSEGVISGNTIYF; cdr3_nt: TGTGCCAGCTCAGAGGGCGTGATCTCTGGAAACACCATATATTTT
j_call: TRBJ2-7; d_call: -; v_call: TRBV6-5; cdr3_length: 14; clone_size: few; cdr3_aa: CASSLRDSDYEQYF; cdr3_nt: TGTGCCAGCAGTCTCCGGGATTCCGATTACGAGCAGTACTTC
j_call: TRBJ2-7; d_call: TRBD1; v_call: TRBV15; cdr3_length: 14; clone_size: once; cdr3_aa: CATSTNRGPYEQYF; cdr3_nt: TGTGCCACCAGCACTAACAGGGGGCCCTACGAGCAGTACTTC
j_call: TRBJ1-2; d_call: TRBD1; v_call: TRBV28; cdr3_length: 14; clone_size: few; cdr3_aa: CASTVLTGDYGYTF; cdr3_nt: TGTGCCAGCACCGTACTGACAGGGGACTATGGCTACACCTTC